Below, 11 T cell receptor beta chains from the same sample are listed, as sequenced in a study of shared T cell receptors in the human thymus. Here immunoSEQ multiplex PCR was the method, and the copy in TCRdb shows in-frame clones only, minus some. This sample carries hundreds of thousands of clones, 70% to 90% of them seen once, and the ten largest clones take approximately 0.01%. This sample also appeared in a second study, on human thymus T cells.

Material: thymocytes. All receptors derive from a boy under three years old with a congenital heart defect.

The V gene is TRBV7-2, the J gene TRBJ2-5; D may be TRBD2 (6 bases). The CDR3 has 12 amino acids. Trimming took 3 bases from V and 7 from J, leaving 9 bases between them. Germline CDR1 reads SGHTA; CDR2 reads FQGNSA. CDR3 sequence: CASSLGGGTQYF. The CDR3 DNA follows: TGTGCCAGCAGCTTGGGAGGTGGGACCCAGTACTTC.

CDR3 nucleotides: TGTGCCTGGAGTAAACACCCCGGGACTAGCGGGAGGGCTCAAGATACGCAGTATTTT. Amino acids: CAWSKHPGTSGRAQDTQYF. This chain links TRBV30 with TRBJ2-3, with TRBD2 matching 16 bases. The CDR3 loop spans 19 amino acids. Losses at the gene ends were 2 bases for V and 5 bases for J; bases not matched to a gene: 13. Germline V lookup: CDR1 GTSNPN, CDR2 SVGIG (reference sequence).

This clone was counted between two and nine times. The chain links TRBV30 to TRBJ1-1; 8 bases are shared with TRBD1. There are 20 residues in the CDR3. CDR1 is GTSNPN and CDR2 is SVGIG in the germline V gene (reference sequence). V was pared by 1 base and J by 0 bases, with 19 bases of the junction left unmatched. The CDR3 protein is CAWSDGQGALSGMVNTEAFF. In DNA form, the CDR3 reads TGTGCCTGGAGTGACGGGCAGGGGGCTTTATCGGGGATGGTGAACACTGAAGCTTTCTTT.

V and J are TRBV7-2 and TRBJ2-3, with TRBD2 matching 9 bases. J lost 8 bases, V lost 3 bases, and 18 bases had no gene match. Germline CDR1 is SGHTA and CDR2 is FQGNSA. This CDR3 comprises 18 residues. The CDR3 nucleotides are TGTGCCAGCAGCTTTGGCGGGAGGGCCGGAGCATACCCCCCTACGCAGTATTTT. Encoded protein: CASSFGGRAGAYPPTQYF.

The rearrangement joins TRBV4-1 to TRBJ1-5; D remains unclear. Trimming removed 2 bases from V and 2 bases from J, with 22 bases in between. The CDR3 spans 19 residues. Per the germline V gene, CDR1 is MGHRA and CDR2 is YSYEKL. The CDR3 loop is CASSQFPEAWQSGNQPQHF. In nucleotides, the CDR3 is TGCGCCAGCAGCCAATTCCCCGAAGCGTGGCAGTCGGGCAATCAGCCCCAGCATTTT.

The chain has TRBV6-5 and TRBJ2-1; D might be TRBD2 (5 bases). With 5 bases removed from V and 2 bases from J, the gap between germline ends came to 10 bases. Per the germline V gene, CDR1 is MNHEY and CDR2 is SVGAGI. The CDR3 extends over 14 amino acids. CDR3 in amino acids: CASSQRPTYNEQFF. The CDR3 DNA sequence: TGTGCCAGCAGTCAGCGGCCTACCTACAATGAGCAGTTCTTC.

This clone was detected only a few times. V and J are TRBV19 and TRBJ2-6, with 10 bases that match TRBD1. CDR1 is LNHDA, CDR2 SQIVND, per germline (reference sequence). The ends lost 4 bases at V and 0 bases at J; junction bases unmatched: 6. The CDR3 runs to 18 residues. The chain's CDR3 is CASSNTGQGYSGANVLTF. The DNA of the CDR3 is TGTGCCAGTAGTAATACGGGACAGGGGTACTCTGGGGCCAACGTCCTGACTTTC.

This chain connects TRBV2 to TRBJ1-5; 7 nucleotides line up with TRBD1. CDR1 is SNHLY and CDR2 is FYNNEI in the germline V gene. V gave up 6 bases and J gave up 6 bases; unmatched junction bases: 8. The CDR3 contains 14 residues. The CDR3 nucleotides read TGTGCCAGCAGCGTCGGACAGGATATTCAGCCCCAGCATTTT. It encodes CASSVGQDIQPQHF. Looking up the rest from reference TRBV2 and TRBJ1-5 gives the full variable domain: EPEVTQTPSHQVTQMGQEVILRCVPISNHLYFYWYRQILGQKVEFLVSFYNNEISEKSEIFDDQFSVERPDGSNFTLKIRSTKLEDSAMYFCASSVGQDIQPQHFGDGTRLSIL.

The J gene is TRBJ1-4, the V gene TRBV5-1; 7 nucleotides match TRBD1. There are 16 residues in the CDR3. Losses at the gene ends were 4 bases for V and 5 bases for J; bases not matched to a gene: 11. Germline V gene lookup returns CDR1 SGHRS and CDR2 YFSETQ. Here the CDR3 reads CASSLHVVTGNEKLFF. DNA of the CDR3: TGCGCCAGCAGCCTGCACGTTGTGACAGGGAATGAAAAACTGTTTTTT.

This clone was counted a single time. J is TRBJ2-5 and V is TRBV7-8; 13 nucleotides match TRBD2. This CDR3 comprises 18 residues. V dropped 5 bases and J dropped 4; count of bases not matched to a gene: 13. Germline V lookup: CDR1 SGHVS, CDR2 FQNEAQ. The CDR3 is CASSPRVKLAGGSETQYF. The CDR3 DNA follows: TGTGCCAGCAGCCCACGGGTCAAACTAGCGGGAGGGTCAGAGACCCAGTACTTC.

A single count supports this clone. The V and J genes are TRBV5-1 and TRBJ1-2, with unresolved D. The length of the CDR3 is 16 residues. V lost 4 bases and J 5 bases, leaving 21 bases between the germline ends. The germline V gene has CDR1 SGHRS and CDR2 YFSETQ. CDR3 nucleotides: TGCGCCAGCAGCCCGATCCGGCCAGGCCAGAAATATGGCTACACCTTC. This encodes CASSPIRPGQKYGYTF.